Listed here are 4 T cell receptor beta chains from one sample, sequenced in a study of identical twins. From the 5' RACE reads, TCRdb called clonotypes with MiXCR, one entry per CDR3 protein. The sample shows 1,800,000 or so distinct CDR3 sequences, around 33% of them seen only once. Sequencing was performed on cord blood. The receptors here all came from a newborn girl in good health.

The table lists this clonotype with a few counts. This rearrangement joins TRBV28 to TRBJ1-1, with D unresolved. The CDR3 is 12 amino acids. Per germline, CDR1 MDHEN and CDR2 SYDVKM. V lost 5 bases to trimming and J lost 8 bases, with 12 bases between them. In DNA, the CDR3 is TGTGCCAGCAGTCGCAACTTGGGGGAAGCTTTCTTT. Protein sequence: CASSRNLGEAFF.

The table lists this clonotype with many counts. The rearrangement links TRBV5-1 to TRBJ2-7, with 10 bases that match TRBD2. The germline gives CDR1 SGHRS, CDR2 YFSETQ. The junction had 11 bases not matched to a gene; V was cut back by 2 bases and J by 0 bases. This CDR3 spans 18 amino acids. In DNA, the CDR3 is TGCGCCAGCAGCTTCGGCCTTAGCGGGAGGCTAAACTCCTACGAGCAGTACTTC. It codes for CASSFGLSGRLNSYEQYF.

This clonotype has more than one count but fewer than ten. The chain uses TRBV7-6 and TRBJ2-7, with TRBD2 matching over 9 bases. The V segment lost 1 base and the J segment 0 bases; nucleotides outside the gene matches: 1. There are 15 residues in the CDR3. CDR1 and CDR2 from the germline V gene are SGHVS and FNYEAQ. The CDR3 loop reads CASSLVAGVSYEQYF. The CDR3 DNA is TGTGCCAGCAGCTTAGTAGCGGGAGTCTCCTACGAGCAGTACTTC. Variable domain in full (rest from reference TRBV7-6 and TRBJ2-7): GAGVSQSPRYKVTKRGQDVALRCDPISGHVSLYWYRQALGQGPEFLTYFNYEAQQDKSGLPNDRFSAERPEGSISTLTIQRTEQRDSAMYRCASSLVAGVSYEQYFGPGTRLTVT.

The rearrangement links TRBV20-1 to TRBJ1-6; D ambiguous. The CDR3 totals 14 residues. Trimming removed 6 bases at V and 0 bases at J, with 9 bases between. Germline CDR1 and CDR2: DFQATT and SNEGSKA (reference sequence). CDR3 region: CSAILSSYNSPLHF. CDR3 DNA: TGCAGTGCAATCCTTAGCTCCTATAATTCACCCCTCCACTTT.